A single sample gave rise to the 21 T cell receptor beta chains below, sequenced in a study of cytomegalovirus exposure and HLA in healthy donors. Produced via immunoSEQ multiplex PCR; TCRdb's table is partial and in-frame only. Altogether about 110,000 clones are present, approximately 85% being singletons, with the ten largest covering 3% to 3.5%. The sample was PBMCs. Receptor source: a woman under 30 in good health and CMV-seronegative.

This clone came up many times. V gene TRBV10-1 combines with J gene TRBJ1-1, with D perhaps matching TRBD1 (5 bases). Trimming took off 4 bases at V and 2 bases at J, with 8 bases between the two ends. The CDR3 is 13 amino acids. Germline values: CDR1 WNHNN, CDR2 SYGVQD (reference sequence). The CDR3 DNA reads as TGCGCCAGCAGTGGTCAGGGAAACACTGAAGCTTTCTTT. Its protein is CASSGQGNTEAFF.

The chain combines TRBV30 with TRBJ1-2; 9 bases agree with TRBD1. The germline gives CDR1 GTSNPN, CDR2 SVGIG (reference sequence). V lost 1 base and J lost 4; bases outside the gene matches: 4. The CDR3 has 14 residues. In DNA form, the CDR3 reads TGTGCCTGGAGTGGACAGGGGGGTGCCTATGGCTACACCTTC. This gives the protein CAWSGQGGAYGYTF.

CDR3 nucleotides: TGTGCCAGCAGCTGGGGCTCTCTGAATCAGCCCCAGCATTTT. This codes for CASSWGSLNQPQHF. This chain uses TRBV5-6 with TRBJ1-5; D is possibly TRBD1 (5 bases). The CDR3 runs 14 residues. CDR1 SGHDT and CDR2 YYEEEE come from the germline V gene. The V and J ends lost 3 bases and 4 bases respectively, with 11 bases between them.

As for this clone: At one end, the junction sequence differs from germline, possibly due to a read error. The gene calls are TRBV4-1 and TRBJ2-5; D unclear. This CDR3 is 14 amino acids long. Looked up from germline, CDR1 is MGHRA and CDR2 is YSYEKL. This chain's CDR3 is CASRQVGRGETQYF. The CDR3 nucleotides are TGCGCCAGCAGACAAGTAGGCAGAGGAGAGACCCAGTACTTC.

This clone has just one count. J is TRBJ2-2 and V is TRBV5-6; maybe TRBD1 (6 bases). The CDR3 has 15 amino acids. V was trimmed by 0 bases and J by 6 bases, leaving 12 bases between them. CDR1 and CDR2 (germline): SGHDT, YYEEEE. The CDR3 coding sequence is TGTGCCAGCAGCTTGGCCGGGACACCGGCCGGGGAGCTGTTTTTT. Its translation is CASSLAGTPAGELFF. Filled out from reference TRBV5-6 and TRBJ2-2, the complete variable domain reads DAGVTQSPTHLIKTRGQQVTLRCSPKSGHDTVSWYQQALGQGPQFIFQYYEEEERQRGNFPDRFSGHQFPNYSSELNVNALLLGDSALYLCASSLAGTPAGELFFGEGSRLTVL.

The J gene is TRBJ2-7, the V gene TRBV6-1; 9 nucleotides match TRBD2. Losses at the gene ends were 1 base for V and 1 base for J; bases not matched to a gene: 5. The germline V gene has CDR1 MNHNS and CDR2 SASEGT. The CDR3 runs to 16 residues. DNA of the CDR3: TGTGCCAGCAGTGAAGGGGCTAGCGGGGTTTCCTACGAGCAGTACTTC. Protein sequence: CASSEGASGVSYEQYF.

The chain couples TRBV28 to TRBJ2-7, with TRBD2 matching 9 bases. J gave up 4 bases and V 4 bases, and 8 bases lay outside the gene matches. Looked up from germline, CDR1 is MDHEN and CDR2 is SYDVKM. This CDR3 contains 15 residues. CDR3 DNA sequence: TGTGCCAGCAGTTCCCAAGCGGGGGGCGGATACGAGCAGTACTTC. Translation: CASSSQAGGGYEQYF.

The chain carries TRBV28 and TRBJ1-2; 7 bases map to TRBD1. V lost 6 bases to trimming and J lost 12 bases; unmatched junction nucleotides: 10. This CDR3 comprises 12 residues. Per germline, CDR1 MDHEN and CDR2 SYDVKM. The CDR3 protein is CASSSGTVGHTF. Written as DNA, the CDR3 is TGTGCCAGCAGCTCAGGGACAGTCGGACACACCTTC.

This clone was seen just once. The genes are TRBV9 and TRBJ2-3; 12 bases match TRBD1. The CDR3 is made up of 17 amino acids. Germline lookup yields CDR1 SGDLS and CDR2 YYNGEE. The trim removed 3 bases at V and 5 bases at J, leaving 10 bases unmatched. The CDR3 protein is CASSEGRDRGREDTQYF. CDR3 DNA sequence: TGTGCCAGCAGCGAGGGCCGGGACAGGGGGCGCGAAGATACGCAGTATTTT.

CDR3: CASSPGNYGYTF. The CDR3 coding sequence is TGTGCCAGTAGCCCGGGGAACTATGGCTACACCTTC. The chain recombines TRBV19 with TRBJ1-2; D uncertain. Trimming left V 6 bases short and J 2 bases short, with 7 bases between. Germline CDR1 reads LNHDA; CDR2 reads SQIVND (reference sequence). The length of the CDR3 is 12 residues.

There are a few counts of this clone. The chain is built from TRBV7-3 and TRBJ2-2, with D perhaps TRBD1 (5 bases). CDR1 SGHTA and CDR2 FQGTGA come from the germline V gene. This CDR3 has 13 amino acids. V shed 2 bases and J shed 5 bases, with 6 bases lying between them. In nucleotides, the CDR3 is TGTGCCAGCAGCTTAGGGGCAACCGGGGAGCTGTTTTTT. Protein product: CASSLGATGELFF.

The chain employs TRBV4-1 and TRBJ1-2, with a tentative D call TRBD1 (5 bases). Germline V CDR1 and CDR2: MGHRA, YSYEKL. This CDR3 has 16 residues. V lost 3 bases to trimming and J lost 3 bases, with 17 bases between them. DNA of the CDR3: TGCGCCAGCAGCCACCCCTCGGAGGGGCCTCACTATGGCTACACCTTC. Its translation: CASSHPSEGPHYGYTF.

This clone was detected only a few times. This chain uses TRBV4-1 with TRBJ1-1; no definite D call. The ends were cut back, 3 bases at V and 11 bases at J, with 16 bases in the middle. The germline gives CDR1 MGHRA, CDR2 YSYEKL. The CDR3 is 13 amino acids. The CDR3 nucleotides are TGCGCCAGCAGCCACTCGGAGATCCCAAGGGCTTTCTTT. Translating gives CASSHSEIPRAFF.

The V gene is TRBV5-1, the J gene TRBJ2-7; no definite D call. V dropped 0 bases and J dropped 3 bases, with 10 bases sitting between them. Per germline, CDR1 SGHRS and CDR2 YFSETQ. CDR3 size: 14 residues. The CDR3 reads CASSLGVGDYEQYF. CDR3 nucleotides: TGCGCCAGCAGCTTGGGGGTCGGAGACTACGAGCAGTACTTC.

The chain carries TRBV9 and TRBJ1-4; D remains ambiguous. V was clipped by 2 bases and J by 7 bases, with 12 bases between them. Germline V gives CDR1 SGDLS, CDR2 YYNGEE. The CDR3 runs 14 residues. The CDR3 loop reads CASSVHSIGEKLFF. DNA for the CDR3: TGTGCCAGCAGCGTTCACAGCATAGGTGAAAAACTGTTTTTT.

The chain carries TRBV6-4 and TRBJ2-7, with 7 bases fitting TRBD2. V lost 5 bases to trimming and J lost 3 bases; unmatched junction nucleotides: 13. Germline V gives CDR1 MRHNA, CDR2 SNTAGT. The CDR3 runs to 16 residues. CDR3: CASSSLAGLTLYEQYF. CDR3 bases: TGTGCCAGCAGTTCTCTCGCGGGACTAACGCTCTACGAGCAGTACTTC.

The chain employs TRBV28 and TRBJ2-5; 14 bases are a match to TRBD2. The CDR3 contains 18 residues. Germline V gives CDR1 MDHEN, CDR2 SYDVKM. V lost 2 bases to trimming and J lost 0 bases; unmatched junction nucleotides: 5. CDR3 sequence reads: CASSLPGLAGGHQETQYF. CDR3 nucleotide sequence: TGTGCCAGCAGTTTACCAGGACTAGCGGGGGGTCACCAAGAGACCCAGTACTTC.

This sequence joins TRBV5-8 and TRBJ2-3, with 11 nucleotides matching TRBD1. Germline-derived CDR1 and CDR2 are SGHTS and YDEGEE. The trim removed 2 bases at V and 12 bases at J, leaving 11 bases unmatched. This CDR3 contains 15 residues. In nucleotides, the CDR3 is TGTGCCAGCAGCTTCACCCCCGGGACAGGGGGTTCTCAGTATTTT. This translates into CASSFTPGTGGSQYF.

V and J are TRBV7-9 and TRBJ1-1, with unresolved D. The CDR3 runs to 12 residues. The V end lost 4 bases, the J end lost 2 bases, and 5 bases lay between the germline ends. The germline V gene encodes CDR1 SEHNR and CDR2 FQNEAQ (reference sequence). CDR3 bases: TGTGCCAGCAGCTCAGAAAACACTGAAGCTTTCTTT. It encodes CASSSENTEAFF.

This sequence joins TRBV9 and TRBJ2-2, with 8 bases that match TRBD2. Trimming took 4 bases from V and 0 from J; bases not matched to a gene: 8. The CDR3 spans 17 residues. Germline V gives CDR1 SGDLS, CDR2 YYNGEE. The CDR3, as DNA: TGTGCCAGCAGCCCCCCTGCGGGGGGCCCGAACACCGGGGAGCTGTTTTTT. Translation gives CASSPPAGGPNTGELFF.

This clone was recorded once. The rearrangement joins TRBV27 to TRBJ2-3; D may be TRBD1 (5 bases). The germline V gene encodes CDR1 MNHEY and CDR2 SMNVEV (reference sequence). Trimming cost V 6 bases and J 1 base, with 20 bases left between them. The CDR3 length is 17 residues. The CDR3 protein is CASSRAPTDFGTDTQYF. CDR3 nucleotide sequence: TGTGCCAGCAGCCGAGCGCCGACAGATTTCGGCACAGATACGCAGTATTTT.